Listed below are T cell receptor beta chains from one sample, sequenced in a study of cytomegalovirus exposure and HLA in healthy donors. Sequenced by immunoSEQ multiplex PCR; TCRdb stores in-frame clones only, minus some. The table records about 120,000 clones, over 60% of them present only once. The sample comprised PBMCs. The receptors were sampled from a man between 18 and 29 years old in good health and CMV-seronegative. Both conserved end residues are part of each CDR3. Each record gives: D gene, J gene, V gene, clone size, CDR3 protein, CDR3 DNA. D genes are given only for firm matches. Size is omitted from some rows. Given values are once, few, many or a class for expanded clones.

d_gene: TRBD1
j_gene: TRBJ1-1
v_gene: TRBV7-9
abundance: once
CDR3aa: CASSQDRGMAEAFF
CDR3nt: TGTGCCAGCAGCCAGGACAGGGGTATGGCTGAAGCTTTCTTT

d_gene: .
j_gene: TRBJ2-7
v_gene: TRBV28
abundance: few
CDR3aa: CASSFFGSGARDF
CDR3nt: .

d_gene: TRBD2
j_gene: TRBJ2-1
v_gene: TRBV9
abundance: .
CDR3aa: CASSVSSGTSGGRTYNEQFF
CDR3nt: TGTGCCAGCAGCGTATCCTCCGGGACTAGCGGGGGCCGCACCTACAATGAGCAGTTCTTC

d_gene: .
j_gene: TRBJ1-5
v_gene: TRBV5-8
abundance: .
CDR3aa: CASSLSRWAQPQHF
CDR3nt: TGTGCCAGCAGCTTGAGCCGGTGGGCTCAGCCCCAGCATTTT

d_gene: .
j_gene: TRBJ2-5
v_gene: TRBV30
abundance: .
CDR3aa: CAWSGRQWGETQYF
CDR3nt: TGTGCCTGGAGTGGAAGACAATGGGGCGAGACCCAGTACTTC

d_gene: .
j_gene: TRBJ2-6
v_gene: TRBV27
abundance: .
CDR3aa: CASSPRAVSGANVLTF
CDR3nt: TGTGCCAGCAGTCCGCGCGCGGTGTCTGGGGCCAACGTCCTGACTTTC

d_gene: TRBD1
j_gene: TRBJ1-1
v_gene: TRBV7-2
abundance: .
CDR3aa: CASSLTGGTEAFF
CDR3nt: TGTGCCAGCAGCTTGACAGGGGGCACTGAAGCTTTCTTT

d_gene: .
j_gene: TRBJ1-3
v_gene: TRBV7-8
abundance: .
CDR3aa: CASSLLVSYRSSGNTIYF
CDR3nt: TGTGCCAGCAGCTTATTGGTATCCTACAGGAGCTCTGGAAACACCATATATTTT

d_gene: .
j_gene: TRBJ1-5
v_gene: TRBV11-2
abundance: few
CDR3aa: CASSGGARQHF
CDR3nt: TGTGCCAGCAGCGGCGGGGCACGCCAGCATTTT

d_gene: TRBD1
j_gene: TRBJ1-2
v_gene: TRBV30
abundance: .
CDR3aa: CAWSVRQGEGYTF
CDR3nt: TGTGCCTGGAGTGTACGTCAGGGGGAAGGCTACACCTTC

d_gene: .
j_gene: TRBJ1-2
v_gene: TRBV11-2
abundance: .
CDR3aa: CASSLAGGGDGYTF
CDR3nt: TGTGCCAGCAGCTTAGCTGGGGGCGGTGATGGCTACACCTTC

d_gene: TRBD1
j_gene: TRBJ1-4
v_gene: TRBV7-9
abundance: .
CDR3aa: CASSRYITGGEKLFF
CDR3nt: TGTGCCAGCAGCCGTTACATTACAGGGGGCGAAAAACTGTTTTTT

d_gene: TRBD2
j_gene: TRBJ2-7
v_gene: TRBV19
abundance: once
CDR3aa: CASRLAGESSYEQYF
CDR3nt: TGTGCCAGTAGACTAGCGGGAGAGTCCTCCTACGAGCAGTACTTC

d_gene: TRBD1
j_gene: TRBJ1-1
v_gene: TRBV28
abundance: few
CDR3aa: CASSRRGGVLNTEAFF
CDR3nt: TGTGCCAGCAGTCGGCGAGGGGGCGTTTTGAACACTGAAGCTTTCTTT

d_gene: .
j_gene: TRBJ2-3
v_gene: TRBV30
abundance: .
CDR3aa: CARPLVPTHLPDTQYF
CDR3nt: TGTGCCCGCCCCCTAGTGCCAACCCACCTCCCAGATACGCAGTATTTT

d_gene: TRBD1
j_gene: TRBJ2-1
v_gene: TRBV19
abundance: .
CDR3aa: CASSPNTPGQGAHEQFF
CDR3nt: TGTGCCAGTAGTCCAAATACGCCGGGACAGGGGGCCCATGAGCAGTTCTTC

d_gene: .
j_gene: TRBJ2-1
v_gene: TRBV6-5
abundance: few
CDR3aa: CASSYLIAPPLEQFF
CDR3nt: TGTGCCAGCAGTTACTTAATAGCCCCGCCTCTTGAGCAGTTCTTC

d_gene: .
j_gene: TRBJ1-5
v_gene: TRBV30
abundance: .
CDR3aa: CAWSVGPRQPQHF
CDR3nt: TGTGCCTGGAGTGTGGGGCCCCGGCAGCCCCAGCATTTT

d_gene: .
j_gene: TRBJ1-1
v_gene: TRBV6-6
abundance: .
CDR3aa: CARSYSSVVLNTEAFF
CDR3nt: TGTGCCCGCAGTTACTCGAGCGTCGTCCTGAACACTGAAGCTTTCTTT

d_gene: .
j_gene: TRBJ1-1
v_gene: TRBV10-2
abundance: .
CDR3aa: CASNLALGGWDTEAFF
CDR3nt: TGCGCCAGCAACCTAGCCCTTGGGGGGTGGGACACTGAAGCTTTCTTT

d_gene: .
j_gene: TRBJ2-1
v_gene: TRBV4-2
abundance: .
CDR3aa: CASSQYSSSQFF
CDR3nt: TGTGCCAGCAGCCAATATTCTAGCTCTCAGTTCTTC

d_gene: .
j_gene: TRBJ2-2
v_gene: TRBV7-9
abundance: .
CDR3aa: CASSLVSGELFF
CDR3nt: TGTGCCAGCAGCTTAGTTTCTGGGGAGCTGTTTTTT

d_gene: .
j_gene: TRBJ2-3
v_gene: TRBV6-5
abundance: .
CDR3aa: CASSGRVSTDTQYF
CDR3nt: TGTGCCAGCTCCGGGCGGGTTAGCACAGATACGCAGTATTTT

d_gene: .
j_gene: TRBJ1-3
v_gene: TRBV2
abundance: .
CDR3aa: CASSEGRRGSSGNTIYF
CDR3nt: TGTGCCAGCAGTGAAGGAAGGCGAGGGAGCTCTGGAAACACCATATATTTT

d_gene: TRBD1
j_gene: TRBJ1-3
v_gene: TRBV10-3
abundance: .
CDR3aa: CAISGQGIIGNTIYF
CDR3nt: TGTGCCATCAGTGGACAGGGGATAATCGGAAACACCATATATTTT

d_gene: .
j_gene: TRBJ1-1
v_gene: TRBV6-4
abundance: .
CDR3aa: CASRTGGEGTEAFF
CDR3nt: TGTGCCAGCAGGACGGGGGGAGAGGGTACTGAAGCTTTCTTT

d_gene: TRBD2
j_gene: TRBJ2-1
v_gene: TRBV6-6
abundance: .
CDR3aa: CASSYSGLIGEQFF
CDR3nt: TGTGCCAGCAGTTACTCGGGACTAATAGGTGAGCAGTTCTTC

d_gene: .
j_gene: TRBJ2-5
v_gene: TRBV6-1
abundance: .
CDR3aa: CASSGNLLSQETQYF
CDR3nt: TGTGCCAGCAGTGGAAATTTACTCTCCCAAGAGACCCAGTACTTC

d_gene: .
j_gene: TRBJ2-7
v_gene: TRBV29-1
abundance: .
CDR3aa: CSMGDSIYEQYF
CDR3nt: TGCAGCATGGGGGACTCCATCTACGAGCAGTACTTC

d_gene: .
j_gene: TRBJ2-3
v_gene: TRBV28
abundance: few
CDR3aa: CASSTRDTQDTQYF
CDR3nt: TGTGCCAGCAGTACCCGGGACACCCAAGATACGCAGTATTTT

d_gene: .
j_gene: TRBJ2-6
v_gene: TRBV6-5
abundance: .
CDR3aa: CASSLGAGANVLTF
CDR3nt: TGTGCCAGCAGCCTAGGTGCTGGGGCCAACGTCCTGACTTTC

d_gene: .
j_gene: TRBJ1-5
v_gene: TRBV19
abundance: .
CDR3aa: CASSAKENQPQHF
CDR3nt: TGTGCCAGTAGTGCGAAAGAAAATCAGCCCCAGCATTTT

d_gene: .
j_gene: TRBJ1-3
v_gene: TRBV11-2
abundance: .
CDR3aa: CASSLSGGPGNTIYF
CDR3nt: TGTGCCAGCAGCTTATCAGGAGGCCCTGGAAACACCATATATTTT

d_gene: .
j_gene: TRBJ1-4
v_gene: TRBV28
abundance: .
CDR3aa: CASSGHGDEKLFF
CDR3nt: TGTGCCAGCAGTGGACACGGTGATGAAAAACTGTTTTTT

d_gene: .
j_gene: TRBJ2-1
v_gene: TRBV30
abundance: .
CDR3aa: CAWNREYNEQFF
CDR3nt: TGTGCCTGGAACAGGGAATACAATGAGCAGTTCTTC

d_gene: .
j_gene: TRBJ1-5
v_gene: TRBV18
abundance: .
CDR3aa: CASSPQGSNQPQHF
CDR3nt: TGTGCCAGCTCACCACAGGGGAGCAATCAGCCCCAGCATTTT

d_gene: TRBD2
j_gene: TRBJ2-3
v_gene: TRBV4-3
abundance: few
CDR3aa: CASSRGLAGALDTQYF
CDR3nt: TGCGCCAGCAGCCGCGGACTAGCGGGAGCTCTAGATACGCAGTATTTT

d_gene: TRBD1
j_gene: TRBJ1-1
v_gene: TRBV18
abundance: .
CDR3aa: CASSPGQGRFTEAFF
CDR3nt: TGTGCCAGCTCACCTGGACAGGGAAGGTTCACTGAAGCTTTCTTT

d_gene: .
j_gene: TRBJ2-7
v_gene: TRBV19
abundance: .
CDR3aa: CASGNQGSGYEQYF
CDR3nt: TGTGCCAGTGGTAACCAGGGTTCGGGTTACGAGCAGTACTTC

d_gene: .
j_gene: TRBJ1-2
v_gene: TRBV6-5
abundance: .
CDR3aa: CASSLGDYGYTF
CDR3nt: TGTGCCAGCAGTTTGGGAGACTATGGCTACACCTTC

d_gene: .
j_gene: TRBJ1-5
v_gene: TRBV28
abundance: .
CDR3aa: CASSLSGLDGNQPQHF
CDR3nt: TGTGCCAGCAGTTTATCGGGTTTGGATGGCAATCAGCCCCAGCATTTT

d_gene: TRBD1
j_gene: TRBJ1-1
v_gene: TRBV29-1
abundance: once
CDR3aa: CSENRGGTEAFF
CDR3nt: TGCAGCGAAAACAGGGGTGGCACTGAAGCTTTCTTT

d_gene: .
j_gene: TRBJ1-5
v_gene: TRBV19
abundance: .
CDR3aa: CASSMGGHSNQPQHF
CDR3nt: TGTGCCAGTAGTATGGGAGGGCATAGCAATCAGCCCCAGCATTTT

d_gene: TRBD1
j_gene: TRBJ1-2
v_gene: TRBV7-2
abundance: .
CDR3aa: CASSFSQDRLYGYTF
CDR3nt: TGTGCCAGCAGCTTTTCGCAGGACAGGTTATATGGCTACACCTTC

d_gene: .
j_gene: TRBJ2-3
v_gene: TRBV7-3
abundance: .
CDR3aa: CASSSVGSDTQYF
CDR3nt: TGTGCCAGCAGCTCCGTCGGGTCAGATACGCAGTATTTT

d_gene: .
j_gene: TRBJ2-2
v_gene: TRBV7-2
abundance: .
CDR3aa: CASSLSHPGRTGELFF
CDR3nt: TGTGCCAGCAGCCTGTCCCACCCGGGAAGAACCGGGGAGCTGTTTTTT

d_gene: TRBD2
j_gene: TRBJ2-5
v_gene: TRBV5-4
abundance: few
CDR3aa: CASSLRAGGPETQYF
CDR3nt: TGTGCCAGCAGCTTAAGAGCGGGGGGGCCAGAGACCCAGTACTTC

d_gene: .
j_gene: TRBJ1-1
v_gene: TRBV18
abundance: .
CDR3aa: CASSPLGGASGTNTEAFF
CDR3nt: TGTGCCAGCTCACCACTTGGAGGGGCCTCTGGCACGAACACTGAAGCTTTCTTT

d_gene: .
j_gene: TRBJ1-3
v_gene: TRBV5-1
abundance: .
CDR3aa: CASSLEQASGNTIYF
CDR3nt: TGCGCCAGCAGCTTGGAACAGGCCTCTGGAAACACCATATATTTT

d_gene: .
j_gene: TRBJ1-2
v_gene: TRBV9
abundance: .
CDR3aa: CASSAPGAYGYTF
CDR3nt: TGTGCCAGCAGCGCCCCAGGGGCCTATGGCTACACCTTC

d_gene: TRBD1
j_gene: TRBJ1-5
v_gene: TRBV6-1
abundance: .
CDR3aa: CASLDRDGQPQHF
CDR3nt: TGTGCCAGCTTGGACAGGGATGGCCAGCCCCAGCATTTT

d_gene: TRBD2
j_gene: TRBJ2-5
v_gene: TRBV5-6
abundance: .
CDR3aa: CASSDLAVQETQYF
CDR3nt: TGTGCCAGCAGCGATCTAGCGGTCCAAGAGACCCAGTACTTC

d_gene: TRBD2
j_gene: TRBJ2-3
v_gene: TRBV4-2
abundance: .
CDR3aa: CASSQVKAGGLDTQYF
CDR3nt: TGTGCCAGCAGCCAAGTTAAGGCGGGAGGCCTAGATACGCAGTATTTT